These T cell receptor beta chains were read from a single sample in a study of chemoradiotherapy in HPV16-positive cancers. The assay was immunoSEQ multiplex PCR, and TCRdb's table has in-frame clones only and misses some. The table has about 6,400 clones, around 85% seen once. This material consisted of tumor tissue, taken from a patient who underwent chemoradiotherapy. The origin of the receptors is a human donor with HPV-associated anogenital cancer. Both conserved end residues are part of each CDR3. The order of the fields is J gene, V gene, clone size, D gene, CDR3 length, CDR3 DNA, CDR3 protein. D genes are given only for firm matches. A clone size is listed for some rows: how often the clone was seen (once, few, many), or a class if it is expanded.

TRBJ2-7 TRBV5-4 . TRBD1 15 TGTGCCAGCAGCGGAAACCGGGACAGGTTCCACGAGCAGTACTTC CASSGNRDRFHEQYF
TRBJ2-7 TRBV11-2 once . 13 TGTGCCAGCAGCTTACCTCAGATCGCCGAGCAGTACTTC CASSLPQIAEQYF
TRBJ1-1 TRBV27 . . 15 TGTGCCAGCAGGGGACGGAGACGGGAGGATACTGAAGCTTTCTTT CASRGRRREDTEAFF
TRBJ2-3 TRBV7-8 . TRBD1 15 TGTGCCAGCAGCCCCCGGACAGGGACCAGTAATACGCAGTATTTT CASSPRTGTSNTQYF
TRBJ2-7 TRBV30 . . 11 TGTGCCGCGGGATCTATCTACGAGCAGTACTTC CAAGSIYEQYF
TRBJ2-5 TRBV7-6 . TRBD2 15 TGTGCCAGCGGGGGTAGCGGGGGGCGACAAGAGACCCAGTACTTC CASGGSGGRQETQYF
TRBJ2-1 TRBV6-1 . . 14 TGTGCCAGCAGGAGACAGGCAGCCTACAATGAGCAGTTCTTC CASRRQAAYNEQFF
TRBJ1-2 TRBV6-5 once . 15 TGTGCCAGCAGGAAACAGGGAACTGTCCTCTATGGCTACACCTTC CASRKQGTVLYGYTF
TRBJ1-4 TRBV19 . TRBD1 14 TGTGCCAGTAGTATAGGGGACAGGGTAGGAAAACTGTTTTTT CASSIGDRVGKLFF
TRBJ2-7 TRBV28 . TRBD2 14 TGTGCCAGCAGTTTTCGCGGGGGAGGATACGAGCAGTACTTC CASSFRGGGYEQYF
TRBJ2-5 TRBV18 . TRBD2 18 TGTGCCAGCTCACCCCCTTGGGGGCTAGCGGGAGTAGGAAAGACCCAGTACTTC CASSPPWGLAGVGKTQYF
TRBJ2-2 TRBV6-5 few . 16 TGTGCCAGCAGTTACTCGTTTACCGGGAACACCGGGGAGCTGTTTTTT CASSYSFTGNTGELFF
TRBJ2-5 TRBV7-3 . TRBD1 16 TGTGCCAGCAGCTTAAGGGGGACAGGGCTCGGAGAGACCCAGTACTTC CASSLRGTGLGETQYF
TRBJ1-3 TRBV5-6 . . 14 TGTGCCAGCAGCCAGACAGTATCGGGAAACACCATATATTTT CASSQTVSGNTIYF
TRBJ2-7 TRBV27 . . 14 TGTGCCAGCAGTACAATCCAGAGCTCCTACGAGCAGTACTTC CASSTIQSSYEQYF
TRBJ2-3 TRBV15 . TRBD1 15 TGTGCCACCAGCAGAGATGGGACAGTCACAGATACGCAGTATTTT CATSRDGTVTDTQYF
TRBJ1-5 TRBV19 few TRBD1 18 TGTGCCAGTAGTTCGAGGGGACAGGGGGCGAAGGAACGGCAGCCCCAGCATTTT CASSSRGQGAKERQPQHF
TRBJ1-4 TRBV29-1 . TRBD1 13 TGCAGCGTAAGACAGGGCCCTAATGAAAAACTGTTTTTT CSVRQGPNEKLFF
TRBJ1-5 TRBV5-1 few . 15 TGCGCCAGCAGCTTGGGATACTCGGGCAATCAGCCCCAGCATTTT CASSLGYSGNQPQHF
TRBJ2-7 TRBV11-3 few . 14 TGTGCCAGCAGCCGATTCGACTATTCCTACGAGCAGTACTTC CASSRFDYSYEQYF
TRBJ2-5 TRBV11-2 few . 13 TGTGCCAGCAGTTACTCAACCGTAGGGACCCAGTACTTC CASSYSTVGTQYF
TRBJ2-1 TRBV5-1 few . 14 TGCGCCAGCAGGGAGGCGGAGACCTACAATGAGCAGTTCTTC CASREAETYNEQFF
TRBJ2-3 TRBV5-1 . . 14 TGCGCCAGCGGGCGTAGTTCCAGCACAGATACGCAGTATTTT CASGRSSSTDTQYF
TRBJ2-1 TRBV9 . TRBD2 16 TGTGCCAGCAGCGTAGGCTCGGGCGGGGGGGCTAATGAGCAGTTCTTC CASSVGSGGGANEQFF
TRBJ2-2 TRBV5-6 . TRBD1 13 TGTGCCAGCAGCAGACAGGGGACCGGGGAGCTGTTTTTT CASSRQGTGELFF
TRBJ2-3 TRBV12-5 . . 17 TGTGCTAGTGGTTTGAGTCCAAGCAGGGGATACACAGATACGCAGTATTTT CASGLSPSRGYTDTQYF
TRBJ2-7 TRBV5-1 . . 14 TGCGCCAGCAGTTCCGGATCTGGTTTGTACGAGCAGTACTTC CASSSGSGLYEQYF
TRBJ2-5 TRBV11-3 once . 14 TGTGCCAGCAGCTTAGGCGGTCCAGGGGAGACCCAGTACTTC CASSLGGPGETQYF
TRBJ2-7 TRBV7-2 . . 14 TGTGCCAGCAGCTCCGCGAACTCCAAGAACCAGCAGTACTTC CASSSANSKNQQYF
TRBJ1-5 TRBV19 . . 14 TGTGCCAGTAGCAGGGGACCTCCGGGGGAGCCCCAGCATTTT CASSRGPPGEPQHF
TRBJ2-1 TRBV6-1 . . 13 TGTGCCAGCACGGACAACTCCTACAATGAGCAGTTCTTC CASTDNSYNEQFF
TRBJ2-7 TRBV6-1 . TRBD2 14 TGTGCCAGCAGTGGAGCGGGAGAGGCCAACGAGCAGTACTTC CASSGAGEANEQYF
TRBJ2-1 TRBV27 few TRBD2 16 TGTGCCAGCAGACCGGAGACTAGCGGGAGGGCGAATGAGCAGTTCTTC CASRPETSGRANEQFF
TRBJ2-1 TRBV7-2 . . 14 TGTGCCAGCAGTCAAAGCCTAGCTCACAATGAGCAGTTCTTC CASSQSLAHNEQFF
TRBJ2-5 TRBV10-3 once TRBD2 17 TGTGCCATCAGTCCCGGGACTAGCGTGGTGGGGCAAGAGACCCAGTACTTC CAISPGTSVVGQETQYF
TRBJ1-5 TRBV28 few . 15 TGTGCCAGCAGTTCAGAAACCCTTACAAATCAGCCCCAGCATTTT CASSSETLTNQPQHF
TRBJ2-7 TRBV7-3 . TRBD2 15 TGTGCCAGCAGCTTAGCTAGCGGCCCTTCCTACGAGCAGTACTTC CASSLASGPSYEQYF
TRBJ1-2 TRBV29-1 . TRBD1 13 TGCAGCGTGGCCGGGGACAGCCTCAGTGGCTACACCTTC CSVAGDSLSGYTF
TRBJ2-5 TRBV25-1 . TRBD1 18 TGTGCCAGCAGTGGGGCCCGGGACAGGGTGGGGGTCCAAGAGACCCAGTACTTC CASSGARDRVGVQETQYF
TRBJ2-7 TRBV23-1 . TRBD1 11 TGCGCCAGGACAGGGGCCTACGAGCAGTACTTC CARTGAYEQYF
TRBJ1-4 TRBV19 . . 16 TGTGCCAGTAGTAAAGGATCGGGGAGCCCTAATGAAAAACTGTTTTTT CASSKGSGSPNEKLFF
TRBJ1-2 TRBV2 . TRBD1 15 TGTGCCAGCAGTAGTAGAGCGACAGGGGGGCATGGCTACACCTTC CASSSRATGGHGYTF
TRBJ2-7 TRBV5-1 . . 17 TGCGCCAGCAGCTCGAACGGCCCGGGCCTCGGATCCTACGAGCAGTACTTC CASSSNGPGLGSYEQYF
TRBJ2-3 TRBV28 . TRBD2 17 TGTGCCAGCAGTCCGAGTCGGGCTAGCGGGAGCACAGATACGCAGTATTTT CASSPSRASGSTDTQYF
TRBJ1-5 TRBV18 . TRBD1 14 TGTGCCAGCTCACTCAGGGGGGACAATCAGCCCCAGCATTTT CASSLRGDNQPQHF
TRBJ2-5 TRBV4-3 . TRBD2 16 TGCGCCAGCAGCCAAGAATGGGGAGCGGGGGGGGAGACCCAGTACTTC CASSQEWGAGGETQYF
TRBJ2-1 TRBV27 . TRBD1 15 TGTGCCAGCAGTCTCCCGGGACAGGGGCTCAATGAGCAGTTCTTC CASSLPGQGLNEQFF
TRBJ2-6 TRBV5-1 . . 15 TGCGCCAGCAGCTTGGGGGACGCTGGGGCCAACGTCCTGACTTTC CASSLGDAGANVLTF
TRBJ1-4 TRBV29-1 . . 13 TGCAGCGTTGCCCCTTCGGGGGGTGAAAAACTGTTTTTT CSVAPSGGEKLFF
TRBJ2-2 TRBV13 . TRBD2 16 TGTGCCAGCAGCTTCGGGACTAGCGGGAGGACCGGGGAGCTGTTTTTT CASSFGTSGRTGELFF
TRBJ2-1 TRBV7-3 . TRBD2 14 TGTGCCAGCAGCTTATCGCCTAGCGGCAATGAGCAGTTCTTC CASSLSPSGNEQFF
TRBJ1-6 TRBV5-1 . . 16 TGCGCCAGCATCCAGGCTCAGGGGAGAAATAATTCACCCCTCCACTTT CASIQAQGRNNSPLHF
TRBJ1-4 TRBV6-6 . . 13 TGTGCCAGCAGTTATCAAGCTAATGAAAAACTGTTTTTT CASSYQANEKLFF
TRBJ2-1 TRBV2 . TRBD2 15 TGTGCCAGCAGTGAAGGGGTGCAGCGGGAACATGAGCAGTTCTTC CASSEGVQREHEQFF
TRBJ2-5 TRBV19 . TRBD2 16 TGTGCCAGTAGCCCGCTAGCGGGAGGTCTCCAAGAGACCCAGTACTTC CASSPLAGGLQETQYF
TRBJ1-1 TRBV27 once . 14 TGTGCCAGCAGTTTATCGGAGGGGCACACTGAAGCTTTCTTT CASSLSEGHTEAFF
TRBJ1-4 TRBV6-1 . . 14 TGTGCCAGCAGTGAAGCGGACTACGTGGGAAAACTGTTTTTT CASSEADYVGKLFF